The sequence of this T cell receptor (beta chain) was determined in a study of OX40 agonist ivuxolimab in advanced cancers. Study in general: Patients enrolled in dose escalation were diagnosed with hepatocellular carcinoma, melanoma, renal cell or head and neck cancer. In three patients, partial responses were observed, one with hepatocellular carcinoma and two with cutaneous melanoma.

As for this clone: Antigen specificity is unknown.

Sequencing was performed with immunoSEQ multiplex PCR; in TCRdb, only in-frame clones are kept and a portion is missing. Of 50,000 or so clones detected, approximately 89% appear once; the ten largest clones hold more than 5%. The study, taken as a whole, reports: More expanded clones were seen, on average, in CD8+ T cells than in CD4+. In the 0.1 to 3.0 mg/kg range, CD4+ and CD8+ blood T cells had expanded clonally by week 6.

V lost 5 bases and J lost 1; bases outside the gene matches: 12. CDR3 length: 17 amino acids. Germline CDR1 is SGDLS and CDR2 is YYNGEE. The sequencing used CD4+ or CD8+ T cells sorted from blood, collected in a trial of the OX40 agonist ivuxolimab. The sequence derives from an adult with an advanced solid tumor such as melanoma, head and neck, liver or kidney cancer. The chain employs TRBV9 and TRBJ2-1; TRBD2 aligns across 7 bases. CDR3 amino acids: CASSLGASGPSYNEQFF. The CDR3 DNA follows: TGTGCCAGCAGTCTAGGGGCTAGCGGCCCGTCCTACAATGAGCAGTTCTTC.